These 29 T cell receptor beta chains share one sample of origin, sequenced in a study of regulatory T cells in long-lasting Graves disease. Combining iRepertoire HTBI primers with Arm-PCR of CDR3 regions, the authors built TCR beta libraries. Using its own MiXCR run on the multiplex PCR reads, TCRdb lists one record per CDR3 protein. The sample records almost 350,000 distinct CDR3 sequences, about 18% being singletons. Time point given: persistent/refractory GD, antithyroid drugs over 5 years with positive TRAb. After RNA was extracted from PBMCs, the TCR library was made from it. This specimen was peripheral blood mononuclear cells (PBMCs), taken when the disease was refractory, from a patient treated with antithyroid drugs. Receptors were obtained from a female donor with Graves disease.

The table lists this clonotype with many counts. This chain connects TRBV5-6 to TRBJ1-2; D uncertain. Germline V gene sequence: CDR1 SGHDT, CDR2 YYEEEE. Trimming shortened V by 1 base and J by 6 bases, and 10 bases separated the two germline ends. This CDR3 has 13 residues. CDR3 coding DNA: TGTGCCAGCAGCTTGAGAGGGATACATGGCTACACCTTC. Its translation: CASSLRGIHGYTF. The full variable domain, its missing parts supplied by reference TRBV5-6 and TRBJ1-2, is DAGVTQSPTHLIKTRGQQVTLRCSPKSGHDTVSWYQQALGQGPQFIFQYYEEEERQRGNFPDRFSGHQFPNYSSELNVNALLLGDSALYLCASSLRGIHGYTFGSGTRLTVV.

This clonotype was detected only a few times. V is TRBV5-1 and J is TRBJ2-6; D gene unclear. V was clipped by 2 bases and J by 0 bases, with 24 bases between them. The CDR3 is 21 amino acids. Germline CDR1 and CDR2: SGHRS and YFSETQ. DNA of the CDR3: TGCGCCAGCAGCTTTTCTTTTCGGGTGGGTCTTACTCACTCTGGGGCCAACGTCCTGACTTTC. Encoded protein: CASSFSFRVGLTHSGANVLTF. Complete variable domain (other parts from reference TRBV5-1 and TRBJ2-6): KAGVTQTPRYLIKTRGQQVTLSCSPISGHRSVSWYQQTPGQGLQFLFEYFSETQRNKGNFPGRFSGRQFSNSRSEMNVSTLELGDSALYLCASSFSFRVGLTHSGANVLTFGAGSRLTVL.

The chain carries TRBV12-3 or TRBV12-4 and TRBJ2-1; 12 nucleotides match TRBD1. J lost 6 bases, V lost 6 bases, and 15 bases had no gene match. This CDR3 spans 18 amino acids. The CDR3 reads CASSRRDRGREGGNEQFF. CDR3 sequence (DNA): TGTGCCAGCAGCAGGAGGGACAGGGGGCGCGAGGGGGGCAATGAGCAGTTCTTC.

The chain is built from TRBV4-1 and TRBJ1-2; weak D call: TRBD1 (5 bases). The length of the CDR3 is 15 residues. CDR1 is MGHRA and CDR2 is YSYEKL in the germline V gene. Deletions cut 0 bases from V and 4 bases from J, with 12 bases between. The CDR3 coding sequence is TGCGCCAGCAGCCAAGATCGGACATGGCCCTATGGCTACACCTTC. It is translated as CASSQDRTWPYGYTF.

The chain combines TRBV7-9 with TRBJ1-1, with D perhaps TRBD1 (6 bases). Trimming pared 5 bases from V and 3 bases from J, leaving 19 bases between. CDR3 length: 16 residues. Germline lookup yields CDR1 SEHNR and CDR2 FQNEAQ (reference sequence). The CDR3 DNA is TGTGCCAGCAGCCCTCAACAGGGAAGAATACACACTGAAGCTTTCTTT. It encodes CASSPQQGRIHTEAFF.

The sample holds one count of this clonotype. This chain uses TRBV6-2 or TRBV6-3 with TRBJ1-2, with 8 bases that match TRBD1. This CDR3 is 15 amino acids long. Germline-derived CDR1 and CDR2 are MNHEY and SVGEGT. Trimming cost V 6 bases and J 6 bases; bases outside gene matches: 12. CDR3 nucleotides: TGTGCCAGCAGAGATGGGGACAGGTCTTCTAATGGCTACACCTTC. Its protein product is CASRDGDRSSNGYTF.

The count of this clonotype is one. The rearrangement joins TRBV10-3 to TRBJ2-1; D is ambiguous. V lost 4 bases and J lost 3, with 10 bases in between. This CDR3 is built from 14 residues. The V gene's germline CDR1 is ENHRY and CDR2 SYGVKD. CDR3 sequence reads: CAISGDGNYNEQFF. CDR3 DNA: TGTGCCATCAGTGGGGATGGGAACTACAATGAGCAGTTCTTC.

The chain combines TRBV6-2 or TRBV6-3 with TRBJ2-3, with a weak D call TRBD2 (6 bases). CDR1 MNHEY and CDR2 SVGEGT come from the germline V gene. Trimming removed 5 bases from V and 4 bases from J, with 16 bases in between. The length of the CDR3 is 15 residues. The CDR3 nucleotides read TGTGCCAGCAGTGAAACGGGGGATAATTCAGATACGCAGTATTTT. Translated, it gives CASSETGDNSDTQYF.

The rearrangement links TRBV10-3 to TRBJ1-5, with a possible D match to TRBD1 (5 bases). V lost 2 bases and J 5 bases, leaving 7 bases between the germline ends. The CDR3 contains 13 residues. The germline V gene encodes CDR1 ENHRY and CDR2 SYGVKD. The CDR3 sequence: CAISEGGYQPQHF. CDR3 coding DNA: TGTGCCATCAGTGAGGGGGGGTATCAGCCCCAGCATTTT.

There are a few counts of this clonotype. This chain joins TRBV27 and TRBJ2-7, with TRBD2 matching 13 bases. Germline V gene data show CDR1 as MNHEY and CDR2 as SMNVEV (reference sequence). This CDR3 region has 17 residues. The trim removed 7 bases at V and 3 bases at J, leaving 12 bases unmatched. CDR3 bases: TGTGCCAGCACTCGAAGGATGGGGACTAGCGGGATCTACGAGCAGTACTTC. Its translation is CASTRRMGTSGIYEQYF.

This clonotype was seen repeatedly, ten times or more. The chain recombines TRBV27 with TRBJ2-7, with D unresolved. Trimming stripped 6 bases from V and 3 bases from J, with 12 bases between. This CDR3 contains 13 residues. The germline V gene encodes CDR1 MNHEY and CDR2 SMNVEV (reference sequence). In DNA, the CDR3 is TGTGCCAGCAGCCTCAGCTCGGACTACGAGCAGTACTTC. Translating it yields CASSLSSDYEQYF.

This clonotype was counted many times. V gene TRBV28 combines with J gene TRBJ2-7, with D perhaps matching TRBD2 (5 bases). The germline CDR1 and CDR2 sequences are MDHEN and SYDVKM. The CDR3 length is 14 residues. The V end lost 5 bases, the J end lost 0 bases, and 11 bases lay between the germline ends. Written as DNA, the CDR3 is TGTGCCAGCAGTGCCGTGGGGAGCTCCTACGAGCAGTACTTC. Residues: CASSAVGSSYEQYF. The variable domain in full, completed from reference TRBV28 and TRBJ2-7, reads DVKVTQSSRYLVKRTGEKVFLECVQDMDHENMFWYRQDPGLGLRLIYFSYDVKMKEKGDIPEGYSVSREKKERFSLILESASTNQTSMYLCASSAVGSSYEQYFGPGTRLTVT.

This clonotype was recorded many times. The chain uses TRBV6-1 and TRBJ2-7; 9 bases fit TRBD1. Germline V gene sequence: CDR1 MNHNS, CDR2 SASEGT. The CDR3 spans 15 residues. Unmatched junction bases numbered 10, after V lost 6 bases and J lost 4 bases. Here the CDR3 reads CASRVQGAIGYEQYF. CDR3 coding DNA: TGTGCCAGCAGGGTACAGGGGGCGATTGGGTACGAGCAGTACTTC.

This clonotype was seen a few times. The chain recombines TRBV6-5 with TRBJ2-3; 8 bases line up with TRBD2. The CDR3 length is 15 residues. The V gene end was trimmed by 2 bases and the J gene end by 1 base; junction bases not matched to a gene: 2. Per the germline V gene, CDR1 is MNHEY and CDR2 is SVGAGI. The chain's CDR3 is CASSYREGGTDTQYF. The CDR3 nucleotides read TGTGCCAGCAGTTACCGGGAGGGTGGCACAGATACGCAGTATTTT.

V and J are TRBV7-3 and TRBJ2-3; D call uncertain. CDR3 length: 14 amino acids. Trimming stripped 5 bases from V and 0 bases from J, with 9 bases between. CDR1 is SGHTA and CDR2 is FQGTGA in the germline V gene. DNA of the CDR3: TGTGCCAGCAGCCCCGACGCCAGCACAGATACGCAGTATTTT. This codes for CASSPDASTDTQYF. The entire variable domain, with the rest obtained from reference TRBV7-3 and TRBJ2-3, is as follows: GAGVSQTPSNKVTEKGKYVELRCDPISGHTALYWYRQSLGQGPEFLIYFQGTGAADDSGLPNDRFFAVRPEGSVSTLKIQRTERGDSAVYLCASSPDASTDTQYFGPGTRLTVL.

The sample holds a few counts of this clonotype. The chain couples TRBV20-1 to TRBJ1-3; perhaps TRBD1 as D (5 bases). Trimming pared 6 bases from V and 1 base from J, leaving 16 bases between. Germline V CDR1 and CDR2: DFQATT, SNEGSKA (reference sequence). The CDR3 extends over 15 amino acids. The CDR3 is CSAQWGRASGNTIYF. In DNA form, the CDR3 reads TGCAGTGCCCAATGGGGCAGGGCATCTGGAAACACCATATATTTT.

V and J are TRBV29-1 and TRBJ1-1; D is ambiguous. V lost 3 bases, J lost 7 bases, and 3 bases lay in between. In germline, CDR1 is SQVTM, CDR2 ANQGSEA. CDR3 size: 9 residues. CDR3 protein: CSVEVEAFF. The CDR3 region has the DNA TGCAGCGTTGAGGTTGAAGCTTTCTTT.

This clonotype was detected many times. The chain joins TRBV6-1 to TRBJ1-2; 7 bases fit TRBD1. J lost 2 bases, V lost 2 bases, and 8 bases had no gene match. Per germline, CDR1 MNHNS and CDR2 SASEGT. The CDR3 contains 16 residues. CDR3: CASSEPRDSGNYGYTF. The CDR3 nucleotides are TGTGCCAGCAGTGAACCACGGGACAGTGGAAACTATGGCTACACCTTC.

At least ten counts were recorded for this clonotype. J is TRBJ2-5 and V is TRBV12-3 or TRBV12-4; D is perhaps TRBD1 or TRBD2 (5 bases each). CDR3 length: 15 amino acids. V lost 6 bases and J 2 bases, leaving 16 bases between the germline ends. This chain's CDR3 is CASRLERDPQETQYF. The CDR3, as DNA: TGTGCCAGCAGACTCGAACGGGACCCGCAAGAGACCCAGTACTTC.

The gene calls are TRBV20-1 and TRBJ1-5; D remains ambiguous. Germline assignment: CDR1 DFQATT and CDR2 SNEGSKA (reference sequence). V was shortened by 3 bases and J by 2 bases, with 17 bases between the two germline ends. The CDR3 is 16 amino acids. The CDR3 DNA reads as TGCAGTGCTAGCGGGCGCGGCCAAGAGCGCAATCAGCCCCAGCATTTT. Its protein is CSASGRGQERNQPQHF.

This chain connects TRBV6-2 or TRBV6-3 to TRBJ1-5; D might be TRBD1 (5 bases). V lost 5 bases to trimming and J lost 4 bases, with 15 bases between them. CDR1 and CDR2 from the germline V gene are MNHEY and SVGEGT. This CDR3 has 15 residues. The CDR3 region has the DNA TGTGCCAGCAGTCGAAACATCCCAGGGAATCAGCCCCAGCATTTT. Translating gives CASSRNIPGNQPQHF.

This clonotype was counted at least ten times. The chain employs TRBV11-2 and TRBJ2-4, with D tentatively TRBD1 or TRBD2 (5 bases each). Deletions cut 3 bases from V and 8 bases from J, with 11 bases between. This CDR3 is 13 amino acids long. From germline, CDR1 is SGHAT and CDR2 FQNNGV. The DNA for the CDR3 is TGTGCCAGCAGCTTGGACATGAGGGACATTCAGTACTTC. Translation: CASSLDMRDIQYF.

In its sample, this clonotype was seen a few times. The chain has TRBV6-1 and TRBJ1-6; the D is unclear. The germline gives CDR1 MNHNS, CDR2 SASEGT. The CDR3 totals 15 residues. The germline V and J ends were trimmed by 5 bases and 0 bases, with 8 bases remaining between them. CDR3 region: CASSTTFSYNSPLHF. The CDR3 coding sequence is TGTGCCAGCAGTACCACATTCTCCTATAATTCACCCCTCCACTTT.

The chain couples TRBV5-1 to TRBJ2-2; 8 bases align to TRBD1. Trimming removed 7 bases from V and 1 base from J; junction bases left unmatched: 0. The CDR3 consists of 13 residues. The germline gives CDR1 SGHRS, CDR2 YFSETQ. CDR3 bases: TGCGCCAGCGGGACAGGGAACACCGGGGAGCTGTTTTTT. This sequence encodes CASGTGNTGELFF.

The rearrangement joins TRBV5-1 to TRBJ1-2, with D maybe TRBD1 (5 bases). The CDR3 has 12 amino acids. The germline V and J ends were trimmed by 4 bases and 7 bases, with 11 bases remaining between them. CDR1 SGHRS and CDR2 YFSETQ come from the germline V gene. The CDR3 reads CASSQQVGGYTF. CDR3 coding DNA: TGCGCCAGCAGCCAACAGGTCGGTGGCTACACCTTC.

This clonotype was seen just once. V and J are TRBV6-1 and TRBJ1-6; 9 nucleotides line up with TRBD1. This CDR3 has 16 amino acids. With 6 bases clipped from V and 13 bases from J, the junction kept 16 bases outside the gene matches. Germline CDR1 and CDR2: MNHNS and SASEGT. The CDR3 loop is CASRLTPGQGSPPLHF. The CDR3 region has the DNA TGTGCCAGCAGGCTCACTCCGGGACAGGGTAGCCCTCCCCTCCACTTT.

On this clonotype: Compared with germline, one end of the junction differs, possibly owing to a read error. The chain uses TRBV20-1 and TRBJ2-7, with TRBD1 identical over 9 bases. In germline, CDR1 is DFQATT, CDR2 SNEGSKA (reference sequence). The CDR3 sequence is 14 residues long. The CDR3 is CSGKSGQGSSEQYF. The DNA for the CDR3 is TGCAGTGGGAAATCGGGACAGGGATCCTCCGAGCAGTACTTC.

This clonotype has a count of ten or more. The V gene is TRBV3-1, the J gene TRBJ2-6; D is unresolved. Trimming took off 3 bases at V and 4 bases at J, with 10 bases between the two ends. The CDR3 runs to 15 residues. CDR1 LGHDT and CDR2 YNNKEL come from the germline V gene (reference sequence). The CDR3 DNA reads TGTGCCAGCAGCCATATGGGGTCCGGGGCCAACGTCCTGACTTTC. It translates to CASSHMGSGANVLTF.

This clonotype was found many times. The chain combines TRBV11-2 with TRBJ1-6; D is perhaps TRBD1 (6 bases). V lost 10 bases and J 8 bases, leaving 15 bases between the germline ends. CDR3 length: 13 amino acids. Germline assignment: CDR1 SGHAT and CDR2 FQNNGV. The CDR3 coding sequence is TGTGCCACCCAGGGGCAGGGATATTCACCCCTCCACTTT. Translation gives CATQGQGYSPLHF. The full variable domain, with the rest looked up from reference TRBV11-2 and TRBJ1-6, is EAGVAQSPRYKIIEKRQSVAFWCNPISGHATLYWYQQILGQGPKLLIQFQNNGVVDDSQLPKDRFSAERLKGVDSTLKIQPAKLEDSAVYLCATQGQGYSPLHFGNGTRLTVT.